One sample yielded the 2 T cell receptor beta chains listed below, sequenced in a study of human T cells and chemical hapten exposure (dated by TCRdb to about 2021). Library preparation attached unique molecular identifiers to individual cDNA molecules for quantitative, reproducible TCR counting. TCRdb reprocessed the public reads (quality trimming at Q25 with fastp, clone calling with MiXCR) and kept in-frame beta chains. CDR3 protein duplicates are merged, each entry listing the most common genes and DNA. This sample gives approximately 4,900 distinct CDR3 sequences in total; approximately 59% of them show up just once. The ten largest clones represent less than 5% of the sample. Interpreted using the paper, the treatment or condition label stands for: therapeutic diphenylcyclopropenone sensitization with weekly scalp DPC. The source was whole blood, collected before DPC sensitization or 2, 6, or about 24 weeks after (not recorded which). The receptors stem from an adult with alopecia areata. Some clones in this sample may be carry-over from other donors' samples. This table probably holds off-target reads from a library built for another chain.

CDR3 sequence (DNA): TGCGCCAGCAGCTCGACAGGGGGAAACATTCAGTACTTC. Amino acid sequence: CASSSTGGNIQYF. The rearrangement joins TRBV5-1 to TRBJ2-4; 9 positions match TRBD1. J gave up 6 bases and V 3 bases, and 1 base lay outside the gene matches. There are 13 residues in the CDR3. Germline CDR1 and CDR2: SGHRS and YFSETQ. Full variable domain (remainder filled in from reference TRBV5-1 and TRBJ2-4): KAGVTQTPRYLIKTRGQQVTLSCSPISGHRSVSWYQQTPGQGLQFLFEYFSETQRNKGNFPGRFSGRQFSNSRSEMNVSTLELGDSALYLCASSSTGGNIQYFGAGTRLSVL.

The chain is built from TRBV10-3 and TRBJ2-1; 7 bases agree with TRBD2. From germline, CDR1 is ENHRY and CDR2 SYGVKD. The CDR3 extends over 14 amino acids. V shed 6 bases and J 6 bases; nucleotides not matched to a gene: 8. The chain's CDR3 is CAISRAGQPNEQFF. The CDR3 DNA sequence: TGTGCCATCAGCCGAGCGGGGCAGCCCAATGAGCAGTTCTTC.